Listed here are 24 T cell receptor beta chains from one sample, sequenced in a study of cytomegalovirus exposure and HLA in healthy donors. This PCR relied on a set of 60 Vbeta primers and 13 Jbeta primers. Profiled with immunoSEQ multiplex PCR; TCRdb holds only in-frame clones, not every one. The sample shows about 76,000 clones, roughly 76% of them seen only once. Sequencing was carried out using PBMCs. These receptors were collected from a woman in her 30s in good health and CMV-seronegative.

The genes are TRBV28 and TRBJ1-1, with TRBD1 matching 7 bases. The V and J ends lost 1 base and 3 bases, in that order; junction bases with no gene match: 8. The V gene's germline CDR1 is MDHEN and CDR2 SYDVKM. The CDR3 extends over 16 amino acids. The DNA for the CDR3 is TGTGCCAGCAGTTTATTAGGCAGGGGGTGGGACACTGAAGCTTTCTTT. Protein product: CASSLLGRGWDTEAFF. The entire variable domain, with the rest obtained from reference TRBV28 and TRBJ1-1, is as follows: DVKVTQSSRYLVKRTGEKVFLECVQDMDHENMFWYRQDPGLGLRLIYFSYDVKMKEKGDIPEGYSVSREKKERFSLILESASTNQTSMYLCASSLLGRGWDTEAFFGQGTRLTVV.

The chain links TRBV7-9 to TRBJ2-6, with a possible D match to TRBD2 (5 bases). Trimming shortened V by 5 bases and J by 1 base, and 9 bases separated the two germline ends. Looked up from germline, CDR1 is SEHNR and CDR2 is FQNEAQ (reference sequence). The CDR3 loop spans 15 amino acids. The CDR3 here is CASSLRRSGANVLTF. The CDR3 nucleotides read TGTGCCAGCAGCCTAAGGAGGTCTGGGGCCAACGTCCTGACTTTC.

V gene TRBV4-2 combines with J gene TRBJ2-1; the D gene is possibly TRBD2 (6 bases). The V end was cut by 5 bases, the J end by 7 bases, with 21 bases between. The CDR3 is 16 amino acids. Germline CDR1 LGHNA, CDR2 YNFKEQ. CDR3 DNA: TGTGCCAGCAGCTCCCGTGTGCGGGATTCAGGGAATGAGCAGTTCTTC. It translates to CASSSRVRDSGNEQFF.

The gene calls are TRBV18 and TRBJ1-3; 7 nucleotides match TRBD1. Germline values: CDR1 KGHSH, CDR2 LQKENI. Unmatched junction bases numbered 7, after V lost 2 bases and J lost 0 bases. The CDR3 is 17 amino acids. CDR3 residues: CASSPLGGLYSGNTIYF. The CDR3 nucleotides are TGTGCCAGCTCACCATTAGGGGGCCTCTACTCTGGAAACACCATATATTTT.

This chain connects TRBV13 to TRBJ1-4, with 10 bases lining up with TRBD1. CDR3 length: 15 amino acids. The ends lost 5 bases at V and 7 bases at J; junction bases unmatched: 7. Per the germline V gene, CDR1 is PRHDT and CDR2 is FYEKMQ (reference sequence). CDR3 sequence reads: CASSRQTGGFEKLFF. The CDR3 nucleotides read TGTGCCAGCAGCCGGCAGACAGGGGGCTTTGAAAAACTGTTTTTT.

To note about this clone: Relative to the germline gene, one junction end is altered; a read error may explain this. V usage is TRBV7-9 and J usage is TRBJ2-4, with 8 bases identical to TRBD2. This CDR3 spans 14 amino acids. Germline V CDR1 and CDR2: SEHNR, FQNEAQ (reference sequence). The CDR3 loop is CSSSFTGGENIQYF. The CDR3, as DNA: TGTTCCAGCAGCTTTACCGGGGGGGAAAACATTCAGTACTTC.

V gene TRBV5-6 combines with J gene TRBJ1-3; maybe TRBD1 (6 bases). V was pared by 2 bases and J by 2 bases, with 14 bases between. This CDR3 has 16 residues. CDR1 and CDR2 (germline): SGHDT, YYEEEE. The CDR3 here is CASSFGRGFTGNTIYF. In nucleotides, the CDR3 is TGTGCCAGCAGCTTTGGCAGGGGTTTCACTGGAAACACCATATATTTT.

The chain carries TRBV5-1 and TRBJ2-7; D is unresolved. Between the trimmed V and J ends, which lost 4 bases and 1 base, there was a span of 9 bases. Germline loops: CDR1 SGHRS, CDR2 YFSETQ. The CDR3 covers 13 residues. This CDR3 is CASSLGQSYEQYF. The CDR3 DNA is TGCGCCAGCAGCCTGGGTCAGTCCTACGAGCAGTACTTC.

This clone was observed once. The chain has TRBV29-1 and TRBJ1-2; 8 nucleotides align to TRBD1. The CDR3 contains 15 residues. Looked up from germline, CDR1 is SQVTM and CDR2 is ANQGSEA. The V and J ends lost 5 bases and 1 base, in that order; junction bases with no gene match: 9. The CDR3 loop is CSVSAGTGINYGYTF. The CDR3, as DNA: TGCAGCGTTTCCGCCGGGACAGGAATTAACTATGGCTACACCTTC.

The chain joins TRBV19 to TRBJ1-2; D perhaps matches TRBD1 (6 bases). Germline V lookup: CDR1 LNHDA, CDR2 SQIVND (reference sequence). The CDR3 contains 16 residues. V was clipped by 4 bases and J by 1 base, with 16 bases between them. The CDR3 loop is CASSKKYREFNYGYTF. The CDR3 DNA follows: TGTGCCAGTAGTAAAAAATACAGGGAATTTAACTATGGCTACACCTTC.

The chain joins TRBV28 to TRBJ2-7; D uncertain. Trimming stripped 7 bases from V and 0 bases from J, with 7 bases between. This CDR3 has 12 residues. Per germline, CDR1 MDHEN and CDR2 SYDVKM. The DNA for the CDR3 is TGTGCCAGCATTACAAGCTCCTACGAGCAGTACTTC. Residues: CASITSSYEQYF.

J is TRBJ2-1 and V is TRBV5-4; TRBD1 aligns across 9 bases. CDR3 length: 16 amino acids. Per germline, CDR1 SGHNT and CDR2 YYREEE (reference sequence). Trimming took 2 bases from V and 6 from J; bases not matched to a gene: 9. CDR3 DNA: TGTGCCAGCAGCTTTGGAGGGACAGGGTCAGGCAATGAGCAGTTCTTC. Its protein product is CASSFGGTGSGNEQFF.

V gene TRBV7-2 combines with J gene TRBJ2-3, with 8 bases identical to TRBD2. The germline V gene encodes CDR1 SGHTA and CDR2 FQGNSA. The V segment lost 5 bases and the J segment 4 bases; nucleotides outside the gene matches: 8. The CDR3 runs to 15 residues. This CDR3 reads CASSISGVFPDTQYF. In nucleotides, the CDR3 is TGTGCCAGCAGCATTAGCGGGGTATTCCCAGATACGCAGTATTTT.

This rearrangement joins TRBV5-6 to TRBJ2-1, with 8 bases that match TRBD1. Unmatched junction bases numbered 7, after V lost 3 bases and J lost 8 bases. CDR1 and CDR2 from the germline V gene are SGHDT and YYEEEE. CDR3 size: 14 residues. The CDR3 reads CASSSLTGVDEQFF. The CDR3 region has the DNA TGTGCCAGCAGCTCCCTGACAGGGGTCGATGAGCAGTTCTTC.

The CDR3 here is CAFRVPQRDLYNEQFF. CDR3 nucleotides: TGTGCCTTCAGGGTACCGCAGCGGGATCTGTACAATGAGCAGTTCTTC. The V call is TRBV30, the J call TRBJ2-1, with 7 nucleotides matching TRBD2. The CDR3 contains 16 residues. Germline loops: CDR1 GTSNPN, CDR2 SVGIG (reference sequence). J was trimmed by 4 bases and V by 7 bases; bases with no gene match: 16.

The rearrangement uses TRBV28 and TRBJ2-1, with TRBD2 matching over 7 bases. V lost 6 bases to trimming and J lost 8 bases; unmatched junction nucleotides: 10. The CDR3 extends over 14 amino acids. Germline CDR1 MDHEN, CDR2 SYDVKM. CDR3 nucleotides: TGTGCCAGCAGGACTAGCCCTCCCGACTATGAGCAGTTCTTC. It encodes CASRTSPPDYEQFF. Filled out from reference TRBV28 and TRBJ2-1, the complete variable domain reads DVKVTQSSRYLVKRTGEKVFLECVQDMDHENMFWYRQDPGLGLRLIYFSYDVKMKEKGDIPEGYSVSREKKERFSLILESASTNQTSMYLCASRTSPPDYEQFFGPGTRLTVL.

The CDR3 spells CASQGWADTQYF. The DNA of the CDR3 is TGTGCCAGCCAGGGCTGGGCAGATACGCAGTATTTT. This chain connects TRBV28 to TRBJ2-3; D is possibly TRBD1 (5 bases). This CDR3 contains 12 residues. The germline V gene has CDR1 MDHEN and CDR2 SYDVKM. Trimming removed 8 bases at V and 4 bases at J, with 10 bases between. The variable domain in full, completed from reference TRBV28 and TRBJ2-3, reads DVKVTQSSRYLVKRTGEKVFLECVQDMDHENMFWYRQDPGLGLRLIYFSYDVKMKEKGDIPEGYSVSREKKERFSLILESASTNQTSMYLCASQGWADTQYFGPGTRLTVL.

V usage is TRBV27 and J usage is TRBJ2-7; 9 nucleotides line up with TRBD1. Germline V lookup: CDR1 MNHEY, CDR2 SMNVEV (reference sequence). V lost 5 bases to trimming and J lost 6 bases; unmatched junction nucleotides: 8. The CDR3 spans 14 residues. The CDR3 is CASSRGQGWSEQYF. CDR3 sequence (DNA): TGTGCCAGCAGTCGGGGACAGGGATGGTCCGAGCAGTACTTC.

This chain links TRBV7-9 with TRBJ2-5, with TRBD2 as a possible D gene (5 bases). The J call is in doubt because the DNA end fits TRBJ2-7 better. In germline, CDR1 is SEHNR, CDR2 FQNEAQ (reference sequence). The CDR3 is made up of 17 amino acids. The CDR3, as DNA: TGTGCCAGCAGCCCCCGCGATGCGGGCTTCCTGCAGAGCGAGCAGTACTTC. The encoded protein is CASSPRDAGFLQSEQYF.

This clone was detected only once. The chain joins TRBV7-2 to TRBJ2-7; the D is unclear. The germline V gene encodes CDR1 SGHTA and CDR2 FQGNSA. This CDR3 has 13 residues. V shed 1 base and J shed 3 bases, with 7 bases lying between them. The CDR3 loop reads CASSLVPGYEQYF. For the CDR3, the DNA is TGTGCCAGCAGCTTAGTTCCCGGCTACGAGCAGTACTTC. The entire variable domain, with the rest obtained from reference TRBV7-2 and TRBJ2-7, is as follows: GAGVSQSPSNKVTEKGKDVELRCDPISGHTALYWYRQSLGQGLEFLIYFQGNSAPDKSGLPSDRFSAERTGGSVSTLTIQRTQQEDSAVYLCASSLVPGYEQYFGPGTRLTVT.

The chain carries TRBV6-1 and TRBJ2-2; D is unresolved. The V end was cut by 2 bases, the J end by 5 bases, with 6 bases between. Germline CDR1 and CDR2: MNHNS and SASEGT. CDR3 length equals 13 residues. CDR3 bases: TGTGCCAGCAGTGAATCCCGGACCGGGGAGCTGTTTTTT. It codes for CASSESRTGELFF.

The rearrangement uses TRBV2 and TRBJ2-2; TRBD2 matches at 8 bases. The germline V gene has CDR1 SNHLY and CDR2 FYNNEI. The CDR3 runs 15 residues. V was pared by 4 bases and J by 5 bases, with 6 bases of the junction left unmatched. The CDR3 spells CASSGLSGKTGELFF. The CDR3 DNA reads TGTGCCAGCAGTGGACTTAGCGGGAAAACCGGGGAGCTGTTTTTT.

The rearrangement joins TRBV6-4 to TRBJ2-3; 9 bases line up with TRBD2. The CDR3 is 16 amino acids. The ends lost 0 bases at V and 2 bases at J; junction bases unmatched: 3. The V gene's germline CDR1 is MRHNA and CDR2 SNTAGT. CDR3: CASSDSTSGDTDTQYF. The DNA of the CDR3 is TGTGCCAGCAGTGACTCGACTAGCGGAGACACAGATACGCAGTATTTT.

This clone was detected only a few times. The gene calls are TRBV11-3 and TRBJ2-1, with D possibly TRBD2 on 5 matching bases. The CDR3 extends over 13 amino acids. Germline V gene lookup returns CDR1 SGHNT and CDR2 YENEEA. Trimming stripped 5 bases from V and 1 base from J, with 6 bases between. As DNA, the CDR3 is TGTGCCAGCAGCCCGGGGTCCTACAATGAGCAGTTCTTC. This encodes CASSPGSYNEQFF. The full variable domain, with the rest looked up from reference TRBV11-3 and TRBJ2-1, is EAGVVQSPRYKIIEKKQPVAFWCNPISGHNTLYWYLQNLGQGPELLIRYENEEAVDDSQLPKDRFSAERLKGVDSTLKIQPAELGDSAVYLCASSPGSYNEQFFGPGTRLTVL.